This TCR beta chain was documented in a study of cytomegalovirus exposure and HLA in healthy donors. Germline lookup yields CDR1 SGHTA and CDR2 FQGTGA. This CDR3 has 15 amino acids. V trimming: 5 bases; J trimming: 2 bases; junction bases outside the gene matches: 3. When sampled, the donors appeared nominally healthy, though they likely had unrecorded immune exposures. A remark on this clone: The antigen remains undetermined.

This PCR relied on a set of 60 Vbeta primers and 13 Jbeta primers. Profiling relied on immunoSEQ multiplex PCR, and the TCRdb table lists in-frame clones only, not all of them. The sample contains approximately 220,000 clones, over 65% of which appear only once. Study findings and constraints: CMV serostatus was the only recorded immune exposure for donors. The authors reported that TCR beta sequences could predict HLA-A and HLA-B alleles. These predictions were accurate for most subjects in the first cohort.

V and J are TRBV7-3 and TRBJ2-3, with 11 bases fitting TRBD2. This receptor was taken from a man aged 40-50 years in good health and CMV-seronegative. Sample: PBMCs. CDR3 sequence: CASSIAGGNTDTQYF. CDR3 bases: TGTGCCAGCAGCATAGCGGGGGGGAACACAGATACGCAGTATTTT. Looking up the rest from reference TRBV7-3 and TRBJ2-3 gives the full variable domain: GAGVSQTPSNKVTEKGKYVELRCDPISGHTALYWYRQSLGQGPEFLIYFQGTGAADDSGLPNDRFFAVRPEGSVSTLKIQRTERGDSAVYLCASSIAGGNTDTQYFGPGTRLTVL.